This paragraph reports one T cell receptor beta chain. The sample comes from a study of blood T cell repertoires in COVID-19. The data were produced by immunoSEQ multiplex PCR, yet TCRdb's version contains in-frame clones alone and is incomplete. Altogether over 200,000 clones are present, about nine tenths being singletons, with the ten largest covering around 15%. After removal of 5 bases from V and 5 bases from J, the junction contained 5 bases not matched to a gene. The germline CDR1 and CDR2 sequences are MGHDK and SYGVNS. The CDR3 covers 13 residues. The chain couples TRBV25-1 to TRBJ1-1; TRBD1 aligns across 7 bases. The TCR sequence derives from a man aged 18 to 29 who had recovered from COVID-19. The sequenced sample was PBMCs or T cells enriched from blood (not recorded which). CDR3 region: CASSITGDTEAFF. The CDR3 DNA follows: TGTGCCAGCAGTATTACAGGGGATACTGAAGCTTTCTTT.